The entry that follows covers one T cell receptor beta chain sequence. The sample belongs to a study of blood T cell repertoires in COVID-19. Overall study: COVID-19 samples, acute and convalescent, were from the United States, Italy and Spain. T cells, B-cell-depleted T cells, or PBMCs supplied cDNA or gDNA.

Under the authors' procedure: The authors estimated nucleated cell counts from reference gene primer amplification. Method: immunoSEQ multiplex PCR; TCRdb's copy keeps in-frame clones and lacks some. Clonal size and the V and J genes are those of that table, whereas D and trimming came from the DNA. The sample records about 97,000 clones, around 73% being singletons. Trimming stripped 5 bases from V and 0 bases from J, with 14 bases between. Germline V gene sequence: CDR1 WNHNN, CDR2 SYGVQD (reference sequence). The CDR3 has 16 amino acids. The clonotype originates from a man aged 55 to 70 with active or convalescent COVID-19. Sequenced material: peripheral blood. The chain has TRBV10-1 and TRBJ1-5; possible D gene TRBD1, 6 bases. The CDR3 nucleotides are TGCGCCAGCAGTCGATACAGGGCTTATAGCAATCAGCCCCAGCATTTT. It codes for CASSRYRAYSNQPQHF.